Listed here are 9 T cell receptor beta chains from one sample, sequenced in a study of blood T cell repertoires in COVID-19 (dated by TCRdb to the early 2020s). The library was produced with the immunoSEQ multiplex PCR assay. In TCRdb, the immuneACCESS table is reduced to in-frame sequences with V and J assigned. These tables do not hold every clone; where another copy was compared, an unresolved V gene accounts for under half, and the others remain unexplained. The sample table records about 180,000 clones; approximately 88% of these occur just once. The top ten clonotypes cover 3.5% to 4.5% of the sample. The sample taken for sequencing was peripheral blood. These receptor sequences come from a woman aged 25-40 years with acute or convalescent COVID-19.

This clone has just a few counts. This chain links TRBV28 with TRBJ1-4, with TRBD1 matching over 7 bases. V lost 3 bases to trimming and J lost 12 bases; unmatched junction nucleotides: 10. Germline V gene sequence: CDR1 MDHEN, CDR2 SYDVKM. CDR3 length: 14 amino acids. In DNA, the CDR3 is TGTGCCAGCAGTTTTTCCCCGACAGGGCGGGAACTGTTTTTT. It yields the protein CASSFSPTGRELFF.

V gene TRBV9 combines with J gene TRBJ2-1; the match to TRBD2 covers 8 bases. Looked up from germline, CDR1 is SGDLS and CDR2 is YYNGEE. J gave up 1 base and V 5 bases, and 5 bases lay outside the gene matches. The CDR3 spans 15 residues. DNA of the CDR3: TGTGCCAGCAGGCCAGGACTAGCTTCCTACAATGAGCAGTTCTTC. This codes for CASRPGLASYNEQFF.

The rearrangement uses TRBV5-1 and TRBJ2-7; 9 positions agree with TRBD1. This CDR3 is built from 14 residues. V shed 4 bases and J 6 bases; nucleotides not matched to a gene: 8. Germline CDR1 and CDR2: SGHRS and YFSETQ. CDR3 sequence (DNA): TGCGCCAGCAGCCCGGGACAGGGAGTCTTCGAGCAGTACTTC. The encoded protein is CASSPGQGVFEQYF.

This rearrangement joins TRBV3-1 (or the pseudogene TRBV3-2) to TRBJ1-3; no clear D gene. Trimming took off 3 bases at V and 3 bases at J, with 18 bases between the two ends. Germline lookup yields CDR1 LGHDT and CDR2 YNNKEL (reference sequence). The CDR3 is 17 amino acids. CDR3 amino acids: CASSHTPTRLFGNTIYF. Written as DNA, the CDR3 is TGTGCCAGCAGCCATACCCCCACCCGGTTATTTGGAAACACCATATATTTT.

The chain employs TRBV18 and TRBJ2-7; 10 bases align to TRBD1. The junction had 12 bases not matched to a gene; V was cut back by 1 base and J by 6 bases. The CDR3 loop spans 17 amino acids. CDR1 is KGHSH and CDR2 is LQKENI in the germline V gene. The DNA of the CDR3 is TGTGCCAGCTCACCACGGAGTCTTGGACAGGGGGGGGTCGAGCAGTACTTC. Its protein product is CASSPRSLGQGGVEQYF.

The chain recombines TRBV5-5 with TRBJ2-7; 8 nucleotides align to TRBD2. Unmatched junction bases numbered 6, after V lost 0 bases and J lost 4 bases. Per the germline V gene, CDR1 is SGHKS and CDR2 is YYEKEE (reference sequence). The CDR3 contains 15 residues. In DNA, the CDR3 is TGTGCCAGCAGCTTGGCCCCGGGACTAGAATACGAGCAGTACTTC. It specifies CASSLAPGLEYEQYF.

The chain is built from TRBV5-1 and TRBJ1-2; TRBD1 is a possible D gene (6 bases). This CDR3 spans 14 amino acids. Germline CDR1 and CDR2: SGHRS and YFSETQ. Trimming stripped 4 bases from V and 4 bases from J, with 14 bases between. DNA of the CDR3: TGCGCCAGCAGCCCTGAGGACAGCTCCTATGGCTACACCTTC. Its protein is CASSPEDSSYGYTF.

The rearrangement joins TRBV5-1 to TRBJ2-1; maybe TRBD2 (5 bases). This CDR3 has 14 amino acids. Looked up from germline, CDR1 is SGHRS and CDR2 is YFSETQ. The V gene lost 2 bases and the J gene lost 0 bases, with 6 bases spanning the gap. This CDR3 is CASSLSGSYNEQFF. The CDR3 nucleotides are TGCGCCAGCAGCTTAAGCGGCTCCTACAATGAGCAGTTCTTC.

The CDR3 sequence: CASSLVGQGGYGYTF. As DNA, the CDR3 is TGTGCCAGCAGCTTAGTGGGACAGGGTGGCTATGGCTACACCTTC. The gene calls are TRBV7-2 and TRBJ1-2; 9 positions match TRBD1. Trimming cost V 1 base and J 4 bases; bases outside gene matches: 4. The germline gives CDR1 SGHTA, CDR2 FQGNSA. The CDR3 sequence is 15 residues long.